This T cell receptor beta chain was sequenced in a study of tumor and adjacent non-tumor tissue in lung cancer. RNA was extracted from bulk tissue without any cell sorting. As for this clonotype: Its antigen is currently unknown.

Broader study findings: Top 100 clones took a larger repertoire share in normal lung.

A modified ARM-PCR protocol with three rounds of nested PCR amplified TCRbeta. From the multiplex PCR reads, TCRdb called clonotypes with MiXCR, one entry per CDR3 protein. The sample yields around 200,000 distinct CDR3 sequences, 70% to 75% seen once. The CDR3 length is 16 residues. The V segment lost 7 bases and the J segment 2 bases; nucleotides outside the gene matches: 14. Per the germline V gene, CDR1 is MNHNY and CDR2 is SVGAGI (reference sequence). The sequence was collected from a man aged 55 to 69 with non-small cell lung cancer. The sequenced sample was lung tumor tissue. The rearrangement uses TRBV6-6 and TRBJ2-7, with 7 bases that match TRBD1. The CDR3 here is CASISTGIGGAYEQYF. DNA for the CDR3: TGTGCCAGCATTTCAACCGGGATAGGGGGCGCCTACGAGCAGTACTTC.